This record looks at one T cell receptor beta chain sequence and its context. Its antigen is unidentified. These data come from a study of cytomegalovirus exposure and HLA in healthy donors. 60 Vbeta and 13 Jbeta primers were used in PCR. Measured with immunoSEQ multiplex PCR; TCRdb has only the in-frame clones, and not every one. The data hold around 210,000 clones, with about 77% observed a single time. The V gene's germline CDR1 is KGHSH and CDR2 LQKENI. The CDR3 is 10 amino acids. V was clipped by 7 bases and J by 6 bases, with 6 bases between them. General study results and limits: TCR beta chains numbering roughly 150 were designated cytomegalovirus-associated. Three CMV-associated chains were confirmed in vitro to be specific for CMV antigens.

The chain joins TRBV18 to TRBJ1-2, with D possibly TRBD1 on 5 matching bases. The sequence derives from a boy between 10 and 17 years old in good health and CMV-seronegative. The specimen sequenced was PBMCs. CDR3 sequence: CASLGDGYTF. CDR3 coding DNA: TGTGCCAGCTTAGGGGATGGCTACACCTTC. The variable domain in full, with the rest retrieved from reference TRBV18 and TRBJ1-2, is NAGVMQNPRHLVRRRGQEARLRCSPMKGHSHVYWYRQLPEEGLKFMVYLQKENIIDESGMPKERFSAEFPKEGPSILRIQQVVRGDSAAYFCASLGDGYTFGSGTRLTVV.